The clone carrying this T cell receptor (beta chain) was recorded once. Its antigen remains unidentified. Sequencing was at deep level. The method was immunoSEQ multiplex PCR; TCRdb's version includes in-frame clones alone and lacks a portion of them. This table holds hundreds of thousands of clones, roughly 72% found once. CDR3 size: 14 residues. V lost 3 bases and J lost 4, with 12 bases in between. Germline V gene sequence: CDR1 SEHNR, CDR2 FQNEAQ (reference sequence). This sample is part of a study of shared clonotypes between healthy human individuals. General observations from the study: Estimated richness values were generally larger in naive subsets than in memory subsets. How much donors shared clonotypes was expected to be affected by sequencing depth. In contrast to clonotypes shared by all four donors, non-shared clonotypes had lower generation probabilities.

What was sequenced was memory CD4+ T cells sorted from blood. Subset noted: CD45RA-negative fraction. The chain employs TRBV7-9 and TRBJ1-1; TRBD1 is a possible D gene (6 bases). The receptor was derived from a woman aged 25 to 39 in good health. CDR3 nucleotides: TGTGCCAGCAGCTTCGAGGGGGAACTCACTGAAGCTTTCTTT. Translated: CASSFEGELTEAFF.